The present entry profiles one T cell receptor (beta chain) with its context. The sample is drawn from a study of T cell changes during pregnancy in multiple sclerosis. Assay: immunoSEQ multiplex PCR; the TCRdb copy retains only in-frame clones and omits some. The sample contains tens of thousands of clones, roughly 89% of which appear only once. The sample consisted of peripheral blood, taken in the second trimester of pregnancy. This sequence was found in a female donor with multiple sclerosis, enrolled in a pregnancy study.

CDR3 DNA sequence: TGTGCCAGCAGCCGCCCAGGGGCGGGTACCACAGATACGCAGTATTTT. Its protein product is CASSRPGAGTTDTQYF. This chain uses TRBV28 with TRBJ2-3; the D gene is possibly TRBD1 (6 bases). CDR1 is MDHEN, CDR2 SYDVKM, per germline. V gave up 6 bases and J gave up 2 bases, with 18 bases separating them. CDR3 length: 16 residues.